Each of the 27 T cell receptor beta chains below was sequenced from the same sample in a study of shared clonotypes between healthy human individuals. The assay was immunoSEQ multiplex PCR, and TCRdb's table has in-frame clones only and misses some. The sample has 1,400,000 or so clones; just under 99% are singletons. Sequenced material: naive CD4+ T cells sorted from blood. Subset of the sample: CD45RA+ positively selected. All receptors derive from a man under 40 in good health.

CDR3 sequence (DNA): TGTGCCATCAGTGTCGCCGGACCTGACACTGAAGCTTTCTTT. Translated, it gives CAISVAGPDTEAFF. This rearrangement joins TRBV10-3 to TRBJ1-1; D unclear. The CDR3 has 14 amino acids. The ends were cut back, 4 bases at V and 3 bases at J, with 12 bases in the middle. Germline assignment: CDR1 ENHRY and CDR2 SYGVKD.

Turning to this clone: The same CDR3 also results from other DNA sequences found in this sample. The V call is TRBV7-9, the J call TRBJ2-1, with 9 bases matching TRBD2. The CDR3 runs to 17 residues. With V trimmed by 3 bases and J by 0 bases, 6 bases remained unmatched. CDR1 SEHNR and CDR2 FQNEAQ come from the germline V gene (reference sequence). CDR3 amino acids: CASSFATSGSSYNEQFF. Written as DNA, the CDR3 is TGTGCCAGCAGCTTCGCGACTAGCGGTAGCTCCTACAATGAGCAGTTCTTC.

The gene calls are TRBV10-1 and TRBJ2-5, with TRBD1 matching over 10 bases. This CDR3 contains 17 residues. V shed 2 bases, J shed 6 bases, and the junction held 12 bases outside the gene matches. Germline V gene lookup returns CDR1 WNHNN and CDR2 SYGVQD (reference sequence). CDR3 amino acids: CASSETATGGLGQTQYF. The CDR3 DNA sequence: TGCGCCAGCAGTGAGACAGCGACAGGGGGCTTGGGACAGACCCAGTACTTC.

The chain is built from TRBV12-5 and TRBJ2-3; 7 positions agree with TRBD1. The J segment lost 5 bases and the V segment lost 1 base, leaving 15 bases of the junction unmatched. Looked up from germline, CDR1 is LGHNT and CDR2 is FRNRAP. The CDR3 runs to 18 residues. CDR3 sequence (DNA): TGTGCTAGTGGTTTGGATGACGGGACAGAAGAAATACGAGATACGCAGTATTTT. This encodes CASGLDDGTEEIRDTQYF.

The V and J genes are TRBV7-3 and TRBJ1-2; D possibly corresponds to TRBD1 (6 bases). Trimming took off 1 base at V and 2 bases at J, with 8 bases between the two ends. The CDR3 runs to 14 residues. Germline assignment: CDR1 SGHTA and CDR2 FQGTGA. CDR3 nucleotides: TGTGCCAGCAGCTTAAATGGACAGAACTATGGCTACACCTTC. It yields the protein CASSLNGQNYGYTF.

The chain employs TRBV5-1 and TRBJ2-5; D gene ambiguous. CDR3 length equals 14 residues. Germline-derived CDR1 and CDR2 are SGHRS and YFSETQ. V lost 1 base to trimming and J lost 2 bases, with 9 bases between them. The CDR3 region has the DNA TGCGCCAGCAGCTTGCATGGGCGGCAAGAGACCCAGTACTTC. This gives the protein CASSLHGRQETQYF.

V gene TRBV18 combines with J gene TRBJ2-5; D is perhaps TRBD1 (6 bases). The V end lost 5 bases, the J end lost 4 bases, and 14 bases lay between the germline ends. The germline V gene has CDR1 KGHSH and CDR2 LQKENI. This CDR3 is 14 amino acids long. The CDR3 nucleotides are TGTGCCAGCTCAAAACAGGGCCAGGTAGAGACCCAGTACTTC. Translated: CASSKQGQVETQYF. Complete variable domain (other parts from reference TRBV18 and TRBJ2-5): NAGVMQNPRHLVRRRGQEARLRCSPMKGHSHVYWYRQLPEEGLKFMVYLQKENIIDESGMPKERFSAEFPKEGPSILRIQQVVRGDSAAYFCASSKQGQVETQYFGPGTRLLVL.

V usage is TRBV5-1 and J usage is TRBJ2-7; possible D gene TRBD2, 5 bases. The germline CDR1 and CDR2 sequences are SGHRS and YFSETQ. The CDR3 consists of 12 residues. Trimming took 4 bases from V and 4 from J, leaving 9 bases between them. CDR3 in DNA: TGCGCCAGCAGCGCGCGAGGGTACGAGCAGTACTTC. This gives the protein CASSARGYEQYF.

CDR3 in amino acids: CASSKPTGGMADTQYF. The CDR3 nucleotides are TGTGCCAGCAGCAAACCGACAGGGGGCATGGCAGATACGCAGTATTTT. The V and J genes are TRBV7-2 and TRBJ2-3, with TRBD1 identical over 10 bases. Germline CDR1 and CDR2: SGHTA and FQGNSA. The CDR3 has 16 amino acids. V gave up 5 bases and J gave up 4 bases; unmatched junction bases: 9.

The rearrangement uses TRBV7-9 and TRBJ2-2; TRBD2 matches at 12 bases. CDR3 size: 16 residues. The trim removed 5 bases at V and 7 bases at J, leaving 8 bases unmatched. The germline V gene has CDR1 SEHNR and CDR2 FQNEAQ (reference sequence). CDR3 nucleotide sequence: TGTGCCAGCAGCCCCCGACTAGCGGGAGATTTCGGGGAGCTGTTTTTT. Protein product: CASSPRLAGDFGELFF.

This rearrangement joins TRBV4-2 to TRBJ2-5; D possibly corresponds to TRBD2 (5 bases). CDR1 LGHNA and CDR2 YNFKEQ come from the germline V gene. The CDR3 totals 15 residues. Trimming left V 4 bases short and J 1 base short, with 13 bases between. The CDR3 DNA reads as TGTGCCAGCAGCCTAGAGGGTGGTAGCCAAGAGACCCAGTACTTC. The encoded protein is CASSLEGGSQETQYF.

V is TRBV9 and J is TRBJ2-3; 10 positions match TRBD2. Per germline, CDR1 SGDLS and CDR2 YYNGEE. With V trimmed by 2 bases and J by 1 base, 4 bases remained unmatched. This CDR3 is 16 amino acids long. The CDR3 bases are TGTGCCAGCAGCGTGGGGAGCGGGAGGGGCACAGATACGCAGTATTTT. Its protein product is CASSVGSGRGTDTQYF.

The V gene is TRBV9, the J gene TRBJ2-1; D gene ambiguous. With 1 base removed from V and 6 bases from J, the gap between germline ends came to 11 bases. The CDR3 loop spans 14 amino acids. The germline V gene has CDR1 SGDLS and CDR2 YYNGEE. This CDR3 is CASSVSRVANEQFF. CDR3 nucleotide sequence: TGTGCCAGCAGCGTAAGTAGGGTTGCCAATGAGCAGTTCTTC.

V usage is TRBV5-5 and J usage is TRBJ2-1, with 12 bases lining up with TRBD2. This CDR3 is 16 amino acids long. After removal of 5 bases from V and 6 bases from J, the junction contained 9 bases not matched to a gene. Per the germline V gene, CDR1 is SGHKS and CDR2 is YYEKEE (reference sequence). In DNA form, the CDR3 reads TGTGCCAGCAGAATTTCTAGCGGGAGGGTCGTCAATGAGCAGTTCTTC. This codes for CASRISSGRVVNEQFF.

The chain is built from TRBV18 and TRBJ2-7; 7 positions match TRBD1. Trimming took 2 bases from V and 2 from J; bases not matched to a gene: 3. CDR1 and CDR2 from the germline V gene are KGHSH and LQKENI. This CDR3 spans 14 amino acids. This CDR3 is CASSPATGPYEQYF. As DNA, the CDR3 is TGTGCCAGCTCACCAGCGACAGGGCCCTACGAGCAGTACTTC.

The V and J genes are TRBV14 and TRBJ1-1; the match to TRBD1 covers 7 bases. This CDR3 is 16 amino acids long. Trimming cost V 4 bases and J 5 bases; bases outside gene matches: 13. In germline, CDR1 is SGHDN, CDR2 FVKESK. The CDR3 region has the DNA TGTGCCAGCAGCCCTTTGGGTGACAGGGCGAGGACTGAAGCTTTCTTT. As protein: CASSPLGDRARTEAFF.

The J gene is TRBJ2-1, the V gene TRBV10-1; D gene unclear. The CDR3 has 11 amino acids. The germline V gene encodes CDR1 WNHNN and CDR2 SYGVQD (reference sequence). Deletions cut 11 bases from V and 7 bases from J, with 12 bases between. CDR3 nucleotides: TGCGCCCGTGTCCGCCGGAATGAGCAGTTCTTC. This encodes CARVRRNEQFF.

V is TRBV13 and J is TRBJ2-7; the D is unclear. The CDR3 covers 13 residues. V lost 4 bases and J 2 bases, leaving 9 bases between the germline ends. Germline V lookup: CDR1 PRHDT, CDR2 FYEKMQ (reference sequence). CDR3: CASSSPGTYEQYF. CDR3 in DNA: TGTGCCAGCAGCTCCCCCGGAACCTACGAGCAGTACTTC.

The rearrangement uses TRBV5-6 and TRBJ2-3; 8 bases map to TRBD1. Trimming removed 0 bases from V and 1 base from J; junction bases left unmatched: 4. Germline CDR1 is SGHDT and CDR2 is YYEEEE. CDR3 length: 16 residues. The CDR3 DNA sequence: TGTGCCAGCAGCTTGGCCAGGGGGCAAGGCACAGATACGCAGTATTTT. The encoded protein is CASSLARGQGTDTQYF.

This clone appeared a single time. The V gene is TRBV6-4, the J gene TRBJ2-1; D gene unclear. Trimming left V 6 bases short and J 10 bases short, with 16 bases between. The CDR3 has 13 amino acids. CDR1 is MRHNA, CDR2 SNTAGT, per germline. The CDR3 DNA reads TGTGCCAGCAGCCCTAAAACGAGTTCCGAGCAGTTCTTC. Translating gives CASSPKTSSEQFF.

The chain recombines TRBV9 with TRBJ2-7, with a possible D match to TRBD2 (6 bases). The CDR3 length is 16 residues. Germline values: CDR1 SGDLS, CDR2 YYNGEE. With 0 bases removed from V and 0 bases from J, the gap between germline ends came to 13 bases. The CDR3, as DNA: TGTGCCAGCAGCGTAGGTGGCGGGATGAGCTCCTACGAGCAGTACTTC. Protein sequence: CASSVGGGMSSYEQYF.

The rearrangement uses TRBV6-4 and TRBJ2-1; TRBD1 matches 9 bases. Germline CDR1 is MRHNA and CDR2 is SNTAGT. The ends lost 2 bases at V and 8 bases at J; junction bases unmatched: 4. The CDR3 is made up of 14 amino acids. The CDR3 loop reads CASSDTGGVDEQFF. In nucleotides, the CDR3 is TGTGCCAGCAGTGACACAGGGGGCGTCGATGAGCAGTTCTTC.

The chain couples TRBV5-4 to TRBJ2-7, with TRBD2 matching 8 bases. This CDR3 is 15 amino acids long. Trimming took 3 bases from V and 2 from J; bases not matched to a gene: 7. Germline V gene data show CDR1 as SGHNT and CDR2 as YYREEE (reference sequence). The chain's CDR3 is CASSSRTSPPYEQYF. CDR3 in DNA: TGTGCCAGCAGCTCGCGGACTAGCCCTCCCTACGAGCAGTACTTC.

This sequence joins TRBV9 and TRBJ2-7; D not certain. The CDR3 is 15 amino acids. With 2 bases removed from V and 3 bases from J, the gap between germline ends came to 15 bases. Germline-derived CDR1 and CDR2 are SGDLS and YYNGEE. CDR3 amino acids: CASSVRAHLLYEQYF. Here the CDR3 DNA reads TGTGCCAGCAGCGTCCGGGCCCACCTCCTCTACGAGCAGTACTTC.

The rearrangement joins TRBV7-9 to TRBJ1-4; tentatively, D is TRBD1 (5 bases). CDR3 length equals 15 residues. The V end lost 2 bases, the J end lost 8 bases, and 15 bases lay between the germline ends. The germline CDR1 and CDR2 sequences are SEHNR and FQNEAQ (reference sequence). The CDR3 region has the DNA TGTGCCAGCAGCTTATGGTCGTGGGGGGAAGAAAAACTGTTTTTT. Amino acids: CASSLWSWGEEKLFF.

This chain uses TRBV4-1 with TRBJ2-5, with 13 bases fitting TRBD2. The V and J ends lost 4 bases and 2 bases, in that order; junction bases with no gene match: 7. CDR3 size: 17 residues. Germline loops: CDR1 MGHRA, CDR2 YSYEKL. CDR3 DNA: TGCGCCAGCAGCCGCCCGCCGGGACTAGCGGGGCAAGAGACCCAGTACTTC. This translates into CASSRPPGLAGQETQYF.

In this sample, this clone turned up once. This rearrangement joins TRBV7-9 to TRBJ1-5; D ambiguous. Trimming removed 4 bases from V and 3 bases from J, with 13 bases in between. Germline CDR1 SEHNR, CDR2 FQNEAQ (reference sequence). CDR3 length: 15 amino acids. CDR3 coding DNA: TGTGCCAGCAGCTCCCTCAACGTGCCCAATCAGCCCCAGCATTTT. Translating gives CASSSLNVPNQPQHF.